This T cell receptor beta chain was documented in a study of PD-1 blockade in mismatch repair-deficient tumors. Study overall: All were previously treated, progressing patients with about twelve mismatch repair-deficient cancer types.

This CDR3 spans 14 amino acids. Unmatched junction bases numbered 0, after V lost 2 bases and J lost 1 base. Germline loops: CDR1 SEHNR, CDR2 FQNEAQ (reference sequence). Using immunoSEQ multiplex PCR, the repertoire was profiled, and TCRdb retains in-frame clones only, with some absent. The sample contains roughly 79,000 clones, 80% to 90% of which appear only once. Mismatch repair deficiency was confirmed in all patients, by PCR or immunohistochemistry. Specimen: peripheral blood, collected 44 weeks after starting pembrolizumab. The chain couples TRBV7-9 to TRBJ2-5; the match to TRBD1 covers 8 bases. The TCR comes from an adult with mismatch repair-deficient cancer. The CDR3, as DNA: TGTGCCAGCAGCTTAACAGGGGGCCAAGAGACCCAGTACTTC. It is translated as CASSLTGGQETQYF.